The sequence of this TCR beta chain was determined in a study of blood T cell repertoires in COVID-19. Study summary: The United States, Italy and Spain provided the acute and convalescent COVID-19 samples. PBMCs, B-cell-depleted T cells, or T cells provided the cDNA or gDNA that made up the material.

How the authors handled the data: Estimation of nucleated cell counts was performed using reference gene primer amplification. Here immunoSEQ multiplex PCR was the method, and the copy in TCRdb shows in-frame clones only, minus some. That table is the source of V, J and clone size, and D and trimming were worked out from the DNA. The sample lists some 100,000 clones, approximately 90% occurring once. There are 15 residues in the CDR3. Trimming pared 2 bases from V and 0 bases from J, leaving 10 bases between. Germline V gene data show CDR1 as SGHVS and CDR2 as FQNEAQ. Source material: peripheral blood. This TCR derives from a man aged 55 to 69 with acute or convalescent COVID-19. The V and J genes are TRBV7-8 and TRBJ1-1; D is unresolved. Here the CDR3 reads CASSLSGAVNTEAFF. The CDR3 DNA sequence: TGTGCCAGCAGCTTAAGCGGTGCGGTGAACACTGAAGCTTTCTTT.